This T cell receptor beta chain was obtained from a study of OX40 agonist ivuxolimab in advanced cancers. Study-level background: The patients got ivuxolimab, which is an agonistic anti-OX40 (CD134) antibody. Among those enrolled, mean age was approximately 60 years (range about 23 to 79) and 75% to 85% were male. Study-wide points: The work left the antigen specificity of expanded peripheral T cells undetermined. Among some nonresponders, normalized T-cell clonal expansion was also low.

Clones were read by immunoSEQ multiplex PCR, and TCRdb kept only the in-frame ones, dropping some. This table has about 79,000 clones, 70% to 90% appearing once. A word on this clone: Its antigen is as yet unknown.

Between the trimmed V and J ends, which lost 4 bases and 3 bases, there was a span of 13 bases. The germline gives CDR1 SGDLS, CDR2 YYNGEE. This CDR3 contains 15 residues. Specimen: CD4+ or CD8+ T cells sorted from blood, collected in a trial of the OX40 agonist ivuxolimab. This clonotype originated in an adult with an advanced solid tumor such as melanoma, head and neck, liver or kidney cancer. The chain recombines TRBV9 with TRBJ1-4; D is perhaps TRBD1 (5 bases). In nucleotides, the CDR3 is TGTGCCAGCAGCCCCGCGGGGGACCCTAATGAAAAACTGTTTTTT. It is translated as CASSPAGDPNEKLFF.